These 20 T cell receptor beta chains were sequenced from one sample in a study of blood T cell repertoires in COVID-19. The protocol was immunoSEQ multiplex PCR, while the TCRdb copy is restricted to in-frame clones and leaves out a portion. The data contain about 95,000 clones, 89% of them seen just once; the ten biggest clones take up roughly 2.6%. Sequencing used peripheral blood. These receptors were taken from a man aged 50 or older with COVID-19, enrolled during active disease.

The rearrangement links TRBV30 to TRBJ2-5; no reliable D call. The germline gives CDR1 GTSNPN, CDR2 SVGIG (reference sequence). The V gene lost 1 base and the J gene lost 6 bases, with 12 bases spanning the gap. This CDR3 is 13 amino acids long. Here the CDR3 reads CAWSGHGGQTQYF. The CDR3 DNA reads as TGTGCCTGGAGTGGCCACGGTGGGCAGACCCAGTACTTC.

The V gene is TRBV4-3, the J gene TRBJ1-1; D unclear. The germline V gene has CDR1 LGHNA and CDR2 YSLEER. This CDR3 spans 19 amino acids. Trimming cost V 3 bases and J 3 bases, with 26 bases left between them. The CDR3 spells CASSHLLGEARPEDTEAFF. CDR3 bases: TGCGCCAGCAGCCACCTTCTTGGGGAGGCCCGCCCCGAAGACACTGAAGCTTTCTTT.

The chain has TRBV6-4 and TRBJ2-2, with 10 positions matching TRBD2. Per germline, CDR1 MRHNA and CDR2 SNTAGT. J lost 3 bases, V lost 4 bases, and 2 bases had no gene match. The CDR3 has 15 amino acids. The CDR3 sequence is CASSGTSGDTGELFF. The CDR3 coding sequence is TGTGCCAGCAGTGGGACTAGCGGAGACACCGGGGAGCTGTTTTTT.

The rearrangement uses TRBV5-4 and TRBJ2-3, with 7 bases lining up with TRBD2. This CDR3 has 14 residues. The junction had 3 bases not matched to a gene; V was cut back by 3 bases and J by 2 bases. The germline gives CDR1 SGHNT, CDR2 YYREEE (reference sequence). CDR3 nucleotides: TGTGCCAGCAGCTCGGGGGGAATCACAGATACGCAGTATTTT. Translating gives CASSSGGITDTQYF.

The genes are TRBV18 and TRBJ2-7, with a tentative D call TRBD2 (6 bases). The V and J ends lost 3 bases and 4 bases respectively, with 10 bases between them. There are 13 residues in the CDR3. Germline-derived CDR1 and CDR2 are KGHSH and LQKENI. This chain's CDR3 is CASSPGGGYEQYF. DNA for the CDR3: TGTGCCAGCTCACCGGGAGGAGGTTACGAGCAGTACTTC. Full variable domain (remainder filled in from reference TRBV18 and TRBJ2-7): NAGVMQNPRHLVRRRGQEARLRCSPMKGHSHVYWYRQLPEEGLKFMVYLQKENIIDESGMPKERFSAEFPKEGPSILRIQQVVRGDSAAYFCASSPGGGYEQYFGPGTRLTVT.

J is TRBJ1-4 and V is TRBV19, with D unresolved. CDR3 length: 15 amino acids. V was shortened by 6 bases and J by 5 bases, with 16 bases between the two germline ends. Germline-derived CDR1 and CDR2 are LNHDA and SQIVND (reference sequence). CDR3 in DNA: TGTGCCAGTAGGCTATCCGCGGGTAGGAATGAAAAACTGTTTTTT. This gives the protein CASRLSAGRNEKLFF.

This sequence joins TRBV10-3 and TRBJ2-7; the match to TRBD1 covers 7 bases. The CDR3 sequence is 14 residues long. V lost 8 bases, J lost 5 bases, and 12 bases stayed unmatched. The V gene's germline CDR1 is ENHRY and CDR2 SYGVKD. CDR3: CAISDSGGSDEQYF. DNA of the CDR3: TGTGCCATCTCAGACTCAGGGGGAAGTGACGAGCAGTACTTC.

This sequence joins TRBV11-1 and TRBJ2-5; D remains ambiguous. The CDR3 sequence is 12 residues long. Germline CDR1 is SGHAT and CDR2 is FQDESV (reference sequence). V lost 3 bases and J lost 5, with 7 bases in between. The CDR3 spells CASSLVAETQYF. The DNA for the CDR3 is TGTGCCAGCAGCTTGGTAGCCGAGACCCAGTACTTC.

This clone was detected once. V gene TRBV7-8 combines with J gene TRBJ1-2; 9 nucleotides match TRBD1. This CDR3 contains 15 residues. Germline lookup yields CDR1 SGHVS and CDR2 FQNEAQ. V lost 1 base to trimming and J lost 3 bases; unmatched junction nucleotides: 3. CDR3 DNA: TGTGCCAGCAGCTTAGTTAGGGACAGGGACTATGGCTACACCTTC. Protein product: CASSLVRDRDYGYTF.

The rearrangement uses TRBV19 and TRBJ1-6; 9 bases are a match to TRBD1. Germline assignment: CDR1 LNHDA and CDR2 SQIVND (reference sequence). Trimming took 8 bases from V and 10 from J; bases not matched to a gene: 6. CDR3 length: 13 residues. The CDR3 loop reads CASGDRELSPLHF. In DNA form, the CDR3 reads TGTGCCAGTGGGGACAGGGAATTATCACCCCTCCACTTT. The full variable domain, completed using reference TRBV19 and TRBJ1-6, is DGGITQSPKYLFRKEGQNVTLSCEQNLNHDAMYWYRQDPGQGLRLIYYSQIVNDFQKGDIAEGYSVSREKKESFPLTVTSAQKNPTAFYLCASGDRELSPLHFGNGTRLTVT.

The gene calls are TRBV3-1 (or the pseudogene TRBV3-2) and TRBJ2-7, with TRBD1 identical over 8 bases. The length of the CDR3 is 15 residues. CDR1 and CDR2 from the germline V gene are LGHDT and YNNKEL (reference sequence). Trimming cost V 4 bases and J 2 bases; bases outside gene matches: 7. The CDR3 reads CASSLLATGAYEQYF. Written as DNA, the CDR3 is TGTGCCAGCAGCCTCCTTGCGACAGGGGCCTACGAGCAGTACTTC.

This chain connects TRBV6-6 to TRBJ1-2; TRBD1 might be the D (5 bases). Germline assignment: CDR1 MNHNY and CDR2 SVGAGI (reference sequence). V was trimmed by 6 bases and J by 7 bases, leaving 12 bases between them. The CDR3 extends over 12 amino acids. CDR3 residues: CASRPGSSGYTF. Here the CDR3 DNA reads TGTGCCAGCAGGCCAGGGTCGTCTGGCTACACCTTC.

The CDR3 region is CASTPGQGALETQYF. The CDR3 nucleotides are TGTGCCAGCACCCCGGGACAGGGGGCCCTAGAGACCCAGTACTTC. The chain is built from TRBV2 and TRBJ2-5; 12 nucleotides match TRBD1. Unmatched junction bases numbered 7, after V lost 7 bases and J lost 4 bases. The CDR3 runs 15 residues. In germline, CDR1 is SNHLY, CDR2 FYNNEI. Full variable domain (outside the CDR3, taken from reference TRBV2 and TRBJ2-5): EPEVTQTPSHQVTQMGQEVILRCVPISNHLYFYWYRQILGQKVEFLVSFYNNEISEKSEIFDDQFSVERPDGSNFTLKIRSTKLEDSAMYFCASTPGQGALETQYFGPGTRLLVL.

The V call is TRBV7-3, the J call TRBJ1-5; D ambiguous. This CDR3 comprises 12 residues. The V end was cut by 4 bases, the J end by 5 bases, with 6 bases between. Germline V gene lookup returns CDR1 SGHTA and CDR2 FQGTGA. The CDR3 reads CASSYCYQPQHF. The CDR3 DNA is TGTGCCAGCAGCTACTGTTATCAGCCCCAGCATTTT.

V is TRBV6-2 or TRBV6-3 and J is TRBJ2-3; possibly TRBD1 for D (6 bases). The V and J ends lost 2 bases and 7 bases respectively, with 13 bases between them. Germline V CDR1 and CDR2: MNHEY, SVGEGT. The CDR3 is 14 amino acids. The CDR3 DNA is TGTGCCAGCAGTTACCCACCTACAGGGAATACGCAGTATTTT. Translation gives CASSYPPTGNTQYF.

The chain employs TRBV6-5 and TRBJ2-1; 10 positions agree with TRBD2. The CDR3 consists of 13 residues. Looked up from germline, CDR1 is MNHEY and CDR2 is SVGAGI. V shed 10 bases and J 7 bases; nucleotides not matched to a gene: 7. The CDR3 nucleotides read TGTGCCACCAAGCGGGGGGGGGCAAATGAGCAGTTCTTC. Translating gives CATKRGGANEQFF.

The chain recombines TRBV5-1 with TRBJ2-2; 11 positions agree with TRBD2. Trimming took 0 bases from V and 3 from J; bases not matched to a gene: 4. The length of the CDR3 is 17 residues. From germline, CDR1 is SGHRS and CDR2 YFSETQ. This chain's CDR3 is CASSLGRTSGYTGELFF. The DNA for the CDR3 is TGCGCCAGCAGCTTGGGGCGGACTAGCGGGTACACCGGGGAGCTGTTTTTT.

The chain employs TRBV19 and TRBJ1-2; tentative D call: TRBD1 (5 bases). The CDR3 consists of 12 residues. Germline loops: CDR1 LNHDA, CDR2 SQIVND (reference sequence). V was shortened by 11 bases and J by 8 bases, with 18 bases between the two germline ends. In DNA form, the CDR3 reads TGTGCCTTAGGGGCAGGGATGGGGGGCTACACCTTC. Residues: CALGAGMGGYTF.

This CDR3 is CASSVGTTSGEQYF. CDR3 DNA: TGTGCCAGCAGCGTAGGGACTACTTCTGGGGAGCAGTACTTC. The chain employs TRBV9 and TRBJ2-7; tentative D call: TRBD2 (6 bases). The CDR3 runs to 14 residues. The germline gives CDR1 SGDLS, CDR2 YYNGEE. The V end was cut by 0 bases, the J end by 7 bases, with 14 bases between. Full variable domain (remainder filled in from reference TRBV9 and TRBJ2-7): DSGVTQTPKHLITATGQRVTLRCSPRSGDLSVYWYQQSLDQGLQFLIQYYNGEERAKGNILERFSAQQFPDLHSELNLSSLELGDSALYFCASSVGTTSGEQYFGPGTRLTVT.

This chain joins TRBV2 and TRBJ1-2; D perhaps matches TRBD1 (5 bases). Germline CDR1 is SNHLY and CDR2 is FYNNEI. V lost 2 bases and J 5 bases, leaving 12 bases between the germline ends. CDR3 size: 14 residues. The CDR3 loop reads CASSESRAGYGYTF. CDR3 bases: TGTGCCAGCAGTGAATCCAGGGCCGGTTATGGCTACACCTTC.